This is a list of T cell receptor beta chains from one sample in a study of cytomegalovirus exposure and HLA in healthy donors. Produced via immunoSEQ multiplex PCR; TCRdb's table is partial and in-frame only. The sample consists of more than 55,000 clones, roughly 96% of them appearing once. Sequencing used PBMCs. Receptors originate from a man aged 18 to 35 in good health and CMV-seronegative. Both conserved end residues are part of each CDR3. D genes are given only for firm matches. Some rows have no size entry. The others give once, few or many, or a class for an expanded clone.

>-|TRBJ2-1|TRBV2|TRBD2
TGTGCCAGCACTGCCGGGACTAGCGGGAGGGCCGGGGCGTACAATGAGCAGTTCTTC
CASTAGTSGRAGAYNEQFF
>-|TRBJ1-5|TRBV4-2|TRBD1
TGTGCCAGCAGCCAAGTCGACAGGGGATATCAGCCCCAGCATTTT
CASSQVDRGYQPQHF
>-|TRBJ2-5|TRBV29-1|TRBD1
TGCAGCGTCGGCGTGGGACAGGGTCACGAGACCCAGTACTTC
CSVGVGQGHETQYF
>-|TRBJ1-1|TRBV29-1|-
TGCAGCGTTGGGCCAGGCTGGGGCATGAACACTGAAGCTTTCTTT
CSVGPGWGMNTEAFF
>-|TRBJ2-7|TRBV12-5|TRBD1
TGTGCTAGTGGTCCCTGGACAGGGGGGGCCTACGAGCAGTACTTC
CASGPWTGGAYEQYF
>-|TRBJ1-2|TRBV9|-
TGTGCCAGCAGCGCGTCAGGGGACTATGGCTACACCTTC
CASSASGDYGYTF
>-|TRBJ2-2|TRBV28|-
TGTGCCAGCAGTGAGAGCAGGTACACCGGGGAGCTGTTTTTT
CASSESRYTGELFF
>-|TRBJ2-3|TRBV19|TRBD2
TGTGCCAGTAGTATAACTAGCGGAAGTAGCACAGATACGCAGTATTTT
CASSITSGSSTDTQYF
>-|TRBJ2-3|TRBV9|-
TGTGCCAGCAGCGTAGTAGGGGTCGACAGTTCAGATACGCAGTATTTT
CASSVVGVDSSDTQYF
>-|TRBJ2-3|TRBV28|-
TGTGCCAGCACCCCGGGGGAACTGAACACAGATACGCAGTATTTT
CASTPGELNTDTQYF
>once|TRBJ1-5|TRBV6-1|TRBD1
TGTGCCAGCAGTGAACTCGCAGGGGGGAGCAATCAGCCCCAGCATTTT
CASSELAGGSNQPQHF
>-|TRBJ1-5|TRBV28|-
TGTGCCAGCAGTTTTGTCGGACAGATTAGCAATCAGCCCCAGCATTTT
CASSFVGQISNQPQHF
>-|TRBJ2-1|TRBV19|TRBD2
TGTGCCAGTATCAGCCTAGCGGGAGGGGAGCAGTTCTTC
CASISLAGGEQFF
>-|TRBJ2-2|TRBV11-3|-
TGTGCCAGCAGCTTATCTGTCCTGAACACCGGGGAGCTGTTTTTT
CASSLSVLNTGELFF
>-|TRBJ2-1|TRBV10-1|-
TGCGCCAGCAGTGATGGGGGACTGAACCCCAATGAGCAGTTCTTC
CASSDGGLNPNEQFF
>-|TRBJ2-7|TRBV6-4|-
TGTGCCAGCAGCCTGGCGGGGCTCGAGTTTTCGGCGTGGTACTTC
CASSLAGLEFSAWYF
>-|TRBJ2-7|TRBV11-2|-
TGTGCCAGCAGCCAACACGGAGCCTACGAGCAGTACTTC
CASSQHGAYEQYF